Listed below are T cell receptor beta chains from one sample, sequenced in a study of CD8 T cells in ankylosing spondylitis. From the 5' RACE reads, TCRdb called clonotypes with MiXCR, one entry per CDR3 protein. This sample has 230,000 or so distinct CDR3 sequences, with 20% to 30% found just once. The specimen was blood, either unsorted or a sorted T cell fraction (not recorded which). The source of these receptors is a male donor with ankylosing spondylitis or in good health (not recorded which). The CDR3 runs from the conserved cysteine through the conserved F or W. Fields, in order: clone size, CDR3 length, V gene, J gene, D gene, CDR3 DNA, CDR3 protein. A D gene is named only where the DNA matches it firmly. For some rows the clone size is stated as once, few or many, or as a class when expanded; others skip it.

-	16	TRBV28	TRBJ2-1	-	TGTGCCAGCAGAATGGGGGCGGTATACTCCTACAATGAGCAGTTCTTC	CASRMGAVYSYNEQFF
-	16	TRBV24-1	TRBJ2-1	TRBD1	TGTGCCACCAGTGATGCCGGGACAGGGGGCTATAATGAGCAGTTCTTC	CATSDAGTGGYNEQFF
-	13	TRBV4-1	TRBJ2-7	-	TGCGCCAGCAGCCAAGAGAGCAGGGGCGAGCAGTACTTC	CASSQESRGEQYF
few	15	TRBV10-1	TRBJ2-5	-	TGCGCCAGCAGCCCCGTCGGGGGAGGACAAGAGACCCAGTACTTC	CASSPVGGGQETQYF
-	14	TRBV2	TRBJ2-7	-	TGTGCCAGCATGACAGGGGACTACTCCTACGAGCAGTACTTC	CASMTGDYSYEQYF
-	15	TRBV6-5	TRBJ2-7	-	TGTGCCAGCAGTTACCCCGGGGGGCCGTTGACCGAGCAGTACTTC	CASSYPGGPLTEQYF
many	15	TRBV9	TRBJ1-3	-	TGTGCCAGCAGCGTATCAGGCGGTTTGGGGAACACCATATATTTT	CASSVSGGLGNTIYF
many	13	TRBV6-1	TRBJ1-6	-	TGTGCCAGCAGAGGGGACGTCAATTCACCCCTCCACTTT	CASRGDVNSPLHF
few	16	TRBV6-1	TRBJ2-7	TRBD1	TGTGCCACATGCCCGGGACAGGGTCAAAGACTCCGCGAGCAGTACTTC	CATCPGQGQRLREQYF
-	13	TRBV10-3	TRBJ2-2	-	TGTGCCATCAGTGAGTCTAGAACCGGGGAGCTGTTTTTT	CAISESRTGELFF
few	11	TRBV29-1	TRBJ1-5	-	TGCAGCGTCGTGGACGGGGGTGCCCAGCATTTT	CSVVDGGAQHF
many	14	TRBV12-3/TRBV12-4	TRBJ1-6	-	TGTGCCAGCACCCTTTTAGGGGGTAATTCACCCCTCCACTTT	CASTLLGGNSPLHF
many	13	TRBV20-1	TRBJ2-7	-	TGCAGCAGACGGGGGTTGGGGGCCCACGAGCAGTACTTC	CSRRGLGAHEQYF
-	11	TRBV12-3/TRBV12-4	TRBJ2-3	-	TGTGCCAGCAAACGCGGGGATACGCAGTATTTT	CASKRGDTQYF
many	13	TRBV20-1	TRBJ1-6	-	TGCAGTGCTAGAGATCGGCATAGTGACACCCTCCACTTT	CSARDRHSDTLHF
few	14	TRBV2	TRBJ2-5	-	TGTGCCAGCAGTGAATGGGGGGGCGAAGAGACCCAGTACTTC	CASSEWGGEETQYF
few	17	TRBV6-1	TRBJ2-3	TRBD1	TGTGCCAGCAGCCGACAGGGGGCGCTTAGTGGTCCAGATACGCAGTATTTT	CASSRQGALSGPDTQYF
many	15	TRBV11-2	TRBJ2-1	-	TGTGCCAGCAGCCCCCAACGACTAGAGGGCAATGAGCAGTTCTTC	CASSPQRLEGNEQFF
many	11	TRBV10-3	TRBJ2-3	-	TGTGCCATCGGGGATGCAGATACGCAGTATTTT	CAIGDADTQYF
few	16	TRBV9	TRBJ2-2	TRBD2	TGTGCCAGCGGTTATAGCGGGGGGGCAACAGTCGTGGAGCTGTTTTTT	CASGYSGGATVVELFF
many	15	TRBV4-1	TRBJ1-3	-	TGCGCCAGCAGCCCCAGGCCCCAGAGTGGAAACACCATATATTTT	CASSPRPQSGNTIYF
-	14	TRBV2	TRBJ2-7	-	TGTGCCAGCAGTGGGACGGGCCGAGGGTACGAGCAGTACTTC	CASSGTGRGYEQYF
-	17	TRBV5-4	TRBJ2-1	-	TGTGCCAGCAGCCGTGGGGGGGCCCTGAGCTCCTACAATGAGCAGTTCTTC	CASSRGGALSSYNEQFF
few	16	TRBV6-5	TRBJ1-2	-	TGTGCCAGCAGTTACTCGAAGGCGTGGGGGGTACATGGCTACACCTTC	CASSYSKAWGVHGYTF
-	15	TRBV20-1	TRBJ2-7	-	TGCAGTGCTAGAAACCCCGACGGAGGCTCCTACGAGCAGTACTTC	CSARNPDGGSYEQYF
-	14	TRBV7-3	TRBJ1-6	TRBD1	TGTGCCAGCAGCCGAGGGACAGGGCTTTCACCCCTCCACTTT	CASSRGTGLSPLHF
few	11	TRBV20-1	TRBJ1-1	-	TGCAGTGCCGCCTTGAAGACTGAAGCTTTCTTT	CSAALKTEAFF
few	14	TRBV20-1	TRBJ2-3	-	TGCAGTGCTCGGGAGTCCTTGGGCACAGATACGCAGTATTTT	CSARESLGTDTQYF
many	15	TRBV28	TRBJ2-7	TRBD2	TGTGCCAGCAGACCGACTAGCGGAGGCACCTACGAGCAGTACTTC	CASRPTSGGTYEQYF
few	16	TRBV12-3/TRBV12-4	TRBJ2-3	TRBD2	TGTGCCAGCAGATCCACTCTAGCGGGGGAGGCAGATACGCAGTATTTT	CASRSTLAGEADTQYF
-	14	TRBV20-1	TRBJ2-1	-	TGCAGTGCGGAGTGGGGGAACAGTAACAATGAGCAGTTCTTC	CSAEWGNSNNEQFF
-	12	TRBV10-2	TRBJ2-5	-	TGCGCCAGCAACCCGTTCGGAGAGACCCAGTACTTC	CASNPFGETQYF
-	16	TRBV5-5	TRBJ1-6	-	TGTGCCAGCAGCTTGGGCCAGCTACTTTATAATTCACCCCTCCACTTT	CASSLGQLLYNSPLHF
-	16	TRBV5-4	TRBJ2-3	TRBD2	TGTGCCAGCAGCTTGTTCGACGGGGGGGCATCAGATACGCAGTATTTT	CASSLFDGGASDTQYF
-	15	TRBV12-3/TRBV12-4	TRBJ2-1	-	TGTGCCAGCAGTCCCAGGAGGGGCTCCTACAATGAGCAGTTCTTC	CASSPRRGSYNEQFF
few	17	TRBV10-3	TRBJ2-5	TRBD2	TGTGCCATCAGGGCCGGGACTAGCGGGGGGGCGCAAGAGACCCAGTACTTC	CAIRAGTSGGAQETQYF
few	15	TRBV20-1	TRBJ2-3	TRBD1	TGCAGTGCTAACATATACAGGGGGCATACAGATACGCAGTATTTT	CSANIYRGHTDTQYF
many	16	TRBV12-3/TRBV12-4	TRBJ1-2	TRBD1	TGTGCCAGCAGTTTAGGATCAGGACAGGGCTTCTATGGCTACACCTTC	CASSLGSGQGFYGYTF
-	15	TRBV5-1	TRBJ2-5	TRBD1	TGCGCCAGCAGCTTGGGAGGGGGCTGGCAAGAGACCCAGTACTTC	CASSLGGGWQETQYF
once	14	TRBV20-1	TRBJ1-2	-	TGCAGTGCCCCCGACAGCCTTTCTAACTATGGCTACACCTTC	CSAPDSLSNYGYTF
-	14	TRBV7-4	TRBJ2-1	TRBD1	TGTGCCAGCTATGGGACAGGGGATACGAATGAGCAGTTCTTC	CASYGTGDTNEQFF
many	14	TRBV12-3/TRBV12-4	TRBJ1-5	-	TGTGCCAGCAGTTTACCCGGGAGAGGCCAGCCCCAGCATTTT	CASSLPGRGQPQHF
few	14	TRBV2	TRBJ2-1	-	TGTGCCAGCGGCACTAGCTTACCGTACAATGAGCAGTTCTTC	CASGTSLPYNEQFF
few	17	TRBV7-2	TRBJ2-1	-	TGTGCCAGCAGGGGAATCGCGGCCTGGAGGAGGGGCAATGAGCAGTTCTTC	CASRGIAAWRRGNEQFF
few	13	TRBV19	TRBJ2-2	-	TGTGCCAGTAGTAGCCAGGGCGCCGGGGAGCTGTTTTTT	CASSSQGAGELFF
many	14	TRBV28	TRBJ2-7	-	TGTGCCAGCAGTCCCCCCGCCAGGGCTGGCGAGCAGTACTTC	CASSPPARAGEQYF
-	13	TRBV3-1	TRBJ2-3	TRBD1	TGTGCCAGCAGCCCCGGGACAGGGGTTACGCAGTATTTT	CASSPGTGVTQYF
-	13	TRBV12-3/TRBV12-4	TRBJ1-1	-	TGTGCCAGCAGCCAATTTGGGACCGTAAAAGCTTTCTTT	CASSQFGTVKAFF
few	13	TRBV12-3/TRBV12-4	TRBJ2-7	TRBD1	TGTGCCAGCAATAGACAGGGCGACTACGAGCAGTACTTC	CASNRQGDYEQYF
few	15	TRBV20-1	TRBJ2-3	TRBD1	TGCAGTGCCACCCCGGGACAGGGTAACACAGATACGCAGTATTTT	CSATPGQGNTDTQYF
few	14	TRBV20-1	TRBJ2-5	TRBD1	TGCAGTGCTAGAGAGGGGACAGGGAAAGAGACCCAGTACTTC	CSAREGTGKETQYF
-	12	TRBV6-5	TRBJ2-1	-	TGTGCCAGCAGTAGGGGAGGCCGGGAGCAGTTCTTC	CASSRGGREQFF
many	13	TRBV19	TRBJ2-7	-	TGTGCCAGTAGTCGCCTACAGAGCTACGAGCAGTACTTC	CASSRLQSYEQYF
few	16	TRBV6-5	TRBJ2-7	-	TGTGCCAGCAGTTACTCAGCCCCCCCGAGCTCCTACGAGCAGTACTTC	CASSYSAPPSSYEQYF
-	15	TRBV12-3/TRBV12-4	TRBJ1-5	-	TGTGCCAGCAGTTTAGAGGGACCGAGCAATCAGCCCCAGCATTTT	CASSLEGPSNQPQHF
-	15	TRBV20-1	TRBJ2-7	TRBD1	TGCAGTGCTAGGGACGGACAGGGGGTATCCTACGAGCAGTACTTC	CSARDGQGVSYEQYF
-	16	TRBV18	TRBJ2-7	-	TGTGCCAGCTCGCTCACCCCCGGGAGATCCTCCTACGAGCAGTACTTC	CASSLTPGRSSYEQYF